The rows below give T cell receptor beta chains drawn from one sample of a study of blood T cell repertoires in COVID-19. This table comes from immunoSEQ multiplex PCR, and its TCRdb copy is limited to in-frame clones, with some not included. Seen here are about 59,000 clones, 60% to 85% observed once, and the top ten hold more than 2.5%. Material for sequencing was peripheral blood. The source is a man aged 55 to 69 with acute or convalescent COVID-19. CDR3s include the opening cysteine and the closing phenylalanine or tryptophan. Each record gives: V gene, D gene, J gene, clone size, CDR3 DNA, CDR3 protein. D genes are given only for firm matches. Only some rows state a clone size, as once, few, many or a class for expanded clones.

V gene: TRBV27
D gene: TRBD1
J gene: TRBJ1-2
clone size: few
CDR3 DNA: TGTGCCAGCTCCCGGACAGGGCTTTCCTATGGCTACACCTTC
CDR3 protein: CASSRTGLSYGYTF

V gene: TRBV28
D gene: NA
J gene: TRBJ1-2
clone size: NA
CDR3 DNA: TGTGCCAGCAGTTTCCAATCTAACTATGGCTACACCTTC
CDR3 protein: CASSFQSNYGYTF

V gene: TRBV28
D gene: TRBD1
J gene: TRBJ2-7
clone size: NA
CDR3 DNA: TGTGCCAGCAGTTTATTTGTGACAGGGGAGCAGTACTTC
CDR3 protein: CASSLFVTGEQYF

V gene: TRBV2
D gene: TRBD1
J gene: TRBJ1-6
clone size: NA
CDR3 DNA: TGTGCCAGCCGGGACAGGGGTAATTCACCCCTCCACTTT
CDR3 protein: CASRDRGNSPLHF

V gene: TRBV7-9
D gene: NA
J gene: TRBJ1-5
clone size: NA
CDR3 DNA: TGTGCCAGCAGCCAAGCAATTAATCAGCCCCAGCATTTT
CDR3 protein: CASSQAINQPQHF

V gene: TRBV5-4
D gene: TRBD1
J gene: TRBJ2-3
clone size: few
CDR3 DNA: TGTGCCAGCAGCGAAAACAGGGGGCTCGCGGCGGCAGATACGCAGTATTTT
CDR3 protein: CASSENRGLAAADTQYF

V gene: TRBV4-2
D gene: TRBD1
J gene: TRBJ1-2
clone size: NA
CDR3 DNA: TGTGCCAGCAGCCAAGATTACTGGCAGGGGGCTAATGTCCATGGCTACACCTTC
CDR3 protein: CASSQDYWQGANVHGYTF

V gene: TRBV5-1
D gene: NA
J gene: TRBJ2-1
clone size: few
CDR3 DNA: TGCGCCAGCAGCTTGTCGGGCTCCTACAATGAGCAGTTCTTC
CDR3 protein: CASSLSGSYNEQFF

V gene: TRBV4-2
D gene: TRBD1
J gene: TRBJ1-2
clone size: NA
CDR3 DNA: TGTGCCAGCAGGCACACAGGGGACTATGGCTACACCTTC
CDR3 protein: CASRHTGDYGYTF

V gene: TRBV4-1
D gene: NA
J gene: TRBJ2-2
clone size: NA
CDR3 DNA: TGCGCCAGCAGCCAAGCTCTACGATCCACCGGGGAGCTGTTTTTT
CDR3 protein: CASSQALRSTGELFF

V gene: TRBV9
D gene: NA
J gene: TRBJ2-7
clone size: NA
CDR3 DNA: TGTGCCAGCAGCCAGAGGAGTCAAGCGTACGAGCAGTACTTC
CDR3 protein: CASSQRSQAYEQYF

V gene: TRBV19
D gene: TRBD1
J gene: TRBJ2-7
clone size: NA
CDR3 DNA: TGTGCCAGTAGTAGTACAGGGGCCTACGAGCAGTACTTC
CDR3 protein: CASSSTGAYEQYF

V gene: TRBV6-5
D gene: TRBD1
J gene: TRBJ1-5
clone size: NA
CDR3 DNA: TGTGCCAGCAGTCCAGGACAGGTCCGAAATCAGCCCCAGCATTTT
CDR3 protein: CASSPGQVRNQPQHF

V gene: TRBV2
D gene: NA
J gene: TRBJ2-2
clone size: NA
CDR3 DNA: TGTGCCAGCAGTGAGAGCGAGGGCACCGGGGAGCTGTTTTTT
CDR3 protein: CASSESEGTGELFF

V gene: TRBV5-4
D gene: TRBD2
J gene: TRBJ2-5
clone size: NA
CDR3 DNA: TGTGCCAGCAGCTTGGAGGCTAGCGGGGGGGCCGAAGAGACCCAGTACTTC
CDR3 protein: CASSLEASGGAEETQYF

V gene: TRBV9
D gene: NA
J gene: TRBJ1-2
clone size: NA
CDR3 DNA: TGTGCCAGCAGCGTAGACTCGAAACGGTGGGGCTACACCTTC
CDR3 protein: CASSVDSKRWGYTF

V gene: TRBV19
D gene: NA
J gene: TRBJ1-1
clone size: NA
CDR3 DNA: TGTGCCAGTAGTATCAGTCGGGAGGGCGGCGGCTTATCGGACACTGAAGCTTTCTTT
CDR3 protein: CASSISREGGGLSDTEAFF

V gene: TRBV5-6
D gene: TRBD1
J gene: TRBJ1-6
clone size: NA
CDR3 DNA: TGTGCCAGCAGTTTCGGGACAGGGGTAGGTTCACCCCTCCACTTT
CDR3 protein: CASSFGTGVGSPLHF

V gene: TRBV5-1
D gene: TRBD1
J gene: TRBJ2-2
clone size: NA
CDR3 DNA: TGCGCCAGCAGCTATGGACAGGAACCCACCGGGGAGCTGTTTTTT
CDR3 protein: CASSYGQEPTGELFF

V gene: TRBV20-1
D gene: NA
J gene: TRBJ2-5
clone size: NA
CDR3 DNA: TGCAGTGCTAGTCCTTCCCCTCGGACGGGGGAGACCCAGTACTTC
CDR3 protein: CSASPSPRTGETQYF

V gene: TRBV18
D gene: TRBD2
J gene: TRBJ2-2
clone size: once
CDR3 DNA: TGTGCCAGCACCTGGACTAGCGGGGGGGCGAACACCGGGGAGCTGTTTTTT
CDR3 protein: CASTWTSGGANTGELFF

V gene: TRBV12-5
D gene: TRBD1
J gene: TRBJ1-1
clone size: NA
CDR3 DNA: TGTGCTAGTGGTTTGGTCGGACAGGGGGCGAGGAACACTGAAGCTTTCTTT
CDR3 protein: CASGLVGQGARNTEAFF

V gene: TRBV29-1
D gene: TRBD2
J gene: TRBJ2-5
clone size: NA
CDR3 DNA: TGCAGCGCCCGACTAGCAAGGGCCCAAGAGACCCAGTACTTC
CDR3 protein: CSARLARAQETQYF